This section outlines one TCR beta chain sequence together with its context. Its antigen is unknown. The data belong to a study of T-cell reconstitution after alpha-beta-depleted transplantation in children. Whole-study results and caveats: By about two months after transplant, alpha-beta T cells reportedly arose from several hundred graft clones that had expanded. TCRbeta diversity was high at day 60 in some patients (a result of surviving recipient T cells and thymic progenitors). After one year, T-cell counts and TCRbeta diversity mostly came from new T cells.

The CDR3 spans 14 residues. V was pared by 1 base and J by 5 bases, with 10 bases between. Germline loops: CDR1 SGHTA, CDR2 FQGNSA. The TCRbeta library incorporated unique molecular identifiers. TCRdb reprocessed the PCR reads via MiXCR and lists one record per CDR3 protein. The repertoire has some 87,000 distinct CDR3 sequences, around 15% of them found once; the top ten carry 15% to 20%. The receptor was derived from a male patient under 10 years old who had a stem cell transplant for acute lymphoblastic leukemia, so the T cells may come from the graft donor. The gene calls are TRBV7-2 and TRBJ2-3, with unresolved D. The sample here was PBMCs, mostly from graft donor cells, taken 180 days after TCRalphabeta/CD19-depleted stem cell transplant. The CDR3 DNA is TGTGCCAGCAGCTTAGATCTATGGGAAGATACGCAGTATTTT. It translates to CASSLDLWEDTQYF.